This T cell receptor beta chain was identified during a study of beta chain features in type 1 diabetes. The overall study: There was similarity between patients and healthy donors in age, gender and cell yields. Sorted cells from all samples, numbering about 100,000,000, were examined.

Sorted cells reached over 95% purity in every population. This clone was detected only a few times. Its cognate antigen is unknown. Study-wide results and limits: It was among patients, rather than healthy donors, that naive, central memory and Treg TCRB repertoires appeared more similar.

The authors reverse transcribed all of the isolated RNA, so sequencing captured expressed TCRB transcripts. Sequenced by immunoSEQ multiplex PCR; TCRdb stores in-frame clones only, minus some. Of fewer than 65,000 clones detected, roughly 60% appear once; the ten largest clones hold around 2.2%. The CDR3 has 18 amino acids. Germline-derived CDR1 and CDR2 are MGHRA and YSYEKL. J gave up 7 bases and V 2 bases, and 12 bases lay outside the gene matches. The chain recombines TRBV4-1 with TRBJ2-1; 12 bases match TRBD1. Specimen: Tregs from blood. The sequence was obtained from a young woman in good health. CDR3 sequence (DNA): TGCGCCAGCAGCCAATTTATCATCGGGACAGGGGGCGAGAATGAGCAGTTCTTC. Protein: CASSQFIIGTGGENEQFF.